The 11 T cell receptor beta chains given below trace back to one sample, sequenced in a study of T cell responses to AZD1222 COVID-19 vaccine. Produced via immunoSEQ multiplex PCR; TCRdb's table is partial and in-frame only. The sample yields under 95,000 clones, more than 70% seen once. The source material was peripheral blood, sampled on day 0 of AZD1222 vaccination. These receptors were obtained from an adult in good health.

CDR3 bases: TGTGCCACCAGTACGGGACAGGTGAACACCGGGGAGCTGTTTTTT. The encoded protein is CATSTGQVNTGELFF. The chain couples TRBV15 to TRBJ2-2; TRBD1 matches at 8 bases. Germline loops: CDR1 LNHNV, CDR2 YYDKDF (reference sequence). The CDR3 has 15 residues. Trimming cost V 6 bases and J 1 base; bases outside gene matches: 4.

The chain combines TRBV21-1 with TRBJ2-7; the table gives TRBD1 as D, unverified against the DNA. TRBV21-1 is a pseudogene locus. There are 13 residues in the CDR3. The CDR3 loop reads CASSKVAIYEQYF. CDR3 sequence (DNA): TGTGCCAGCAGCAAAGTGGCCATCTACGAGCAGTACTTC.

This clone was picked up one time. The genes are TRBV2 and TRBJ2-5, with 7 nucleotides matching TRBD1. Germline values: CDR1 SNHLY, CDR2 FYNNEI. The CDR3 loop spans 14 amino acids. V dropped 6 bases and J dropped 4; count of bases not matched to a gene: 8. The CDR3 spells CASRDRVIRETQYF. CDR3 sequence (DNA): TGTGCCAGCAGAGACAGGGTAATTCGAGAGACCCAGTACTTC.

The rearrangement joins TRBV6-5 to TRBJ1-1, with 9 positions matching TRBD1. J gave up 5 bases and V 6 bases, and 7 bases lay outside the gene matches. Looked up from germline, CDR1 is MNHEY and CDR2 is SVGAGI. CDR3 size: 14 residues. The CDR3 coding sequence is TGTGCCAGCAGAAAACAGGGGGCTATAACTGAAGCTTTCTTT. Translation: CASRKQGAITEAFF.

The rearrangement uses TRBV18 and TRBJ1-1; D is unresolved. In germline, CDR1 is KGHSH, CDR2 LQKENI. The CDR3 is 13 residues long. The ends were cut back, 1 base at V and 1 base at J, with 4 bases in the middle. CDR3 sequence: CASSPLENTEAFF. CDR3 DNA: TGTGCCAGCTCACCACTAGAGAACACTGAAGCTTTCTTT.

This rearrangement joins TRBV10-1 to TRBJ1-1; the match to TRBD1 covers 12 bases. Germline values: CDR1 WNHNN, CDR2 SYGVQD (reference sequence). CDR3 size: 13 residues. J gave up 10 bases and V 5 bases, and 5 bases lay outside the gene matches. CDR3 coding DNA: TGCGCCAGCAGTACCGGGGACAGGGGGCCAGCTTTCTTT. Translation: CASSTGDRGPAFF.

The gene calls are TRBV7-9 and TRBJ2-6; D unclear. Between the trimmed V and J ends, which lost 1 base and 0 bases, there was a span of 1 base. The CDR3 spans 14 residues. The germline gives CDR1 SEHNR, CDR2 FQNEAQ (reference sequence). CDR3 in amino acids: CASSLGSGANVLTF. DNA for the CDR3: TGTGCCAGCAGCTTAGGCTCTGGGGCCAACGTCCTGACTTTC.

V is TRBV2 and J is TRBJ2-1; 10 bases agree with TRBD2. The germline V gene has CDR1 SNHLY and CDR2 FYNNEI. The CDR3 loop spans 15 amino acids. The V gene end was trimmed by 8 bases and the J gene end by 1 base; junction bases not matched to a gene: 5. Here the CDR3 reads CASYGSGGSYNEQFF. In nucleotides, the CDR3 is TGTGCCAGCTACGGTAGCGGGGGGTCCTACAATGAGCAGTTCTTC.

The V and J genes are TRBV27 and TRBJ1-2, with no clear D. The CDR3 is 14 residues long. The germline V and J ends were trimmed by 4 bases and 8 bases, with 17 bases remaining between them. The germline CDR1 and CDR2 sequences are MNHEY and SMNVEV (reference sequence). CDR3 in amino acids: CASSSNTAALGYTF. CDR3 DNA: TGTGCCAGCAGTTCAAACACAGCTGCCCTCGGCTACACCTTC.

The chain is built from TRBV11-2 and TRBJ1-2; unclear D gene. This CDR3 has 15 amino acids. V lost 8 bases and J 1 base, leaving 17 bases between the germline ends. CDR1 and CDR2 from the germline V gene are SGHAT and FQNNGV. The CDR3 spells CASAQLRTFNYGYTF. The CDR3 DNA reads as TGTGCCAGCGCCCAATTACGGACTTTTAACTATGGCTACACCTTC.

The chain links TRBV6-5 to TRBJ2-1, with D perhaps TRBD2 (6 bases). Per germline, CDR1 MNHEY and CDR2 SVGAGI. The V end lost 0 bases, the J end lost 2 bases, and 8 bases lay between the germline ends. This CDR3 has 15 residues. The CDR3 reads CASSYSGGTYNEQFF. CDR3 DNA sequence: TGTGCCAGCAGTTACTCGGGAGGAACCTACAATGAGCAGTTCTTC.